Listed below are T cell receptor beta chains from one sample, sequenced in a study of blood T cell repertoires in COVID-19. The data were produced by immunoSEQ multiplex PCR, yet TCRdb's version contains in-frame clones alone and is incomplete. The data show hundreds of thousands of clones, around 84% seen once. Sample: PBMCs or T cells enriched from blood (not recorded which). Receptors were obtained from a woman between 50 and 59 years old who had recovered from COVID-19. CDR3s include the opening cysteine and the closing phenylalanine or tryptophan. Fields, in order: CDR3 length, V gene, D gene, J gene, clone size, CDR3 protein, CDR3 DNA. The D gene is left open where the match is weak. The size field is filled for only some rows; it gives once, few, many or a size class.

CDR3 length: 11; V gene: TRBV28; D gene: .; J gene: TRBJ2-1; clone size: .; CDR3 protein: CASSLFSEQFF; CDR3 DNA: TGTGCCAGCAGTTTATTTAGTGAGCAGTTCTTC
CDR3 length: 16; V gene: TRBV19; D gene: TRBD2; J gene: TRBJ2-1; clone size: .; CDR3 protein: CASSRTSGRSYNEQFF; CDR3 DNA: TGTGCCAGTAGTCGGACTAGCGGGAGGTCCTACAATGAGCAGTTCTTC
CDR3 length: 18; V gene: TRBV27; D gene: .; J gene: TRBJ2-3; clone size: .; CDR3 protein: CASSFGGVGGRPTDTQYF; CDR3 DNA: TGTGCCAGCAGTTTTGGGGGGGTCGGGGGCCGACCCACAGATACGCAGTATTTT
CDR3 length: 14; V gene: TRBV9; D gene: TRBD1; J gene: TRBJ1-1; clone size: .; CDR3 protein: CASSATGVGSEAFF; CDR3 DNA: TGTGCCAGCAGCGCGACAGGGGTCGGGTCTGAAGCTTTCTTT
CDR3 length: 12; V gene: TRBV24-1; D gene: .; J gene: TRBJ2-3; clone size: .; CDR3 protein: CATRYGRDTQYF; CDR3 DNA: TGTGCCACCCGATATGGGCGTGATACGCAGTATTTT
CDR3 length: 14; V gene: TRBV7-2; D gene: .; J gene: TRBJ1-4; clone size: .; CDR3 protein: CASSPMVYGEKLFF; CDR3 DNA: TGTGCCAGCAGCCCAATGGTTTACGGTGAAAAACTGTTTTTT
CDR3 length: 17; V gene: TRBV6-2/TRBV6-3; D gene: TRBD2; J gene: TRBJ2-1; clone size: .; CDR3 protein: CASSYIAGAPVYNEQFF; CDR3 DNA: TGTGCCAGCAGTTACATTGCGGGAGCTCCCGTCTACAATGAGCAGTTCTTC
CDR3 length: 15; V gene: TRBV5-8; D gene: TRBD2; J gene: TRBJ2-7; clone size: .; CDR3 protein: CASSPGTSSSYEQYF; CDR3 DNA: TGTGCCAGCAGCCCCGGGACTAGCAGTAGCTACGAGCAGTACTTC
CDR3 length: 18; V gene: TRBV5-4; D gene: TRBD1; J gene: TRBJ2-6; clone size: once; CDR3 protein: CASRITGQGASGANVLTF; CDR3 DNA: TGTGCCAGCAGAATAACGGGACAGGGGGCTTCAGGGGCCAACGTCCTGACTTTC
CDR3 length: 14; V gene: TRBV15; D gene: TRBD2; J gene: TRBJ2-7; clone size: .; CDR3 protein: CATSRRGKYHEQYF; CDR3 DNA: TGTGCCACCAGCAGGCGGGGGAAGTATCACGAGCAGTACTTC
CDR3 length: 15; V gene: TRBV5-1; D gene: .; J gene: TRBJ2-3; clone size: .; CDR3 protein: CASSLGQGSGDTQYF; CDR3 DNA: TGCGCCAGCAGCTTGGGACAGGGTAGCGGAGATACGCAGTATTTT
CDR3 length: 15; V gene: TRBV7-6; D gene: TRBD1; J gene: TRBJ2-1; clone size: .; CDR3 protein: CASSLAGQGAYEQFF; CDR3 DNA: TGTGCCAGCAGCTTAGCGGGACAGGGGGCCTATGAGCAGTTCTTC
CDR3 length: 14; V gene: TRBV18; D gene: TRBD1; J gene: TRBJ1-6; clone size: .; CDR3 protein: CASSPGQGNSPLHF; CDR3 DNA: TGTGCCAGCTCACCGGGACAGGGGAATTCACCCCTCCACTTT
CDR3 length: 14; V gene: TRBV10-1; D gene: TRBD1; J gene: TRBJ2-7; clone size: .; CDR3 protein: CASSSDRGRREQYF; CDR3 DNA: TGCGCCAGCAGTTCGGACAGGGGGCGCCGCGAGCAGTACTTC
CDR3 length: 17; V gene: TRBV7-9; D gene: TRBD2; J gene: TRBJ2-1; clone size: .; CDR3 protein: CASSLGSAGGPHNEQFF; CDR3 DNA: TGTGCCAGCAGCTTAGGAAGTGCGGGAGGCCCCCACAATGAGCAGTTCTTC
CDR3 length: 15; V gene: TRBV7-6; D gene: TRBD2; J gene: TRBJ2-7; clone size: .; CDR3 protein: CASSDPGTSVGEQYF; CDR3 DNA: TGTGCCAGCAGCGACCCCGGGACTAGCGTTGGGGAGCAGTACTTC
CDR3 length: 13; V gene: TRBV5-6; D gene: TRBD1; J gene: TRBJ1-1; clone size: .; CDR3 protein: CASSLDRGIEAFF; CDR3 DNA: TGTGCCAGCAGCTTGGACAGGGGTATTGAAGCTTTCTTT
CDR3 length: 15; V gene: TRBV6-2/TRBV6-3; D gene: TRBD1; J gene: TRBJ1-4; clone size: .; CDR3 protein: CASSSYRGQGEKLFF; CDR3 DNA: TGTGCCAGCAGTTCTTATCGGGGACAGGGCGAAAAACTGTTTTTT
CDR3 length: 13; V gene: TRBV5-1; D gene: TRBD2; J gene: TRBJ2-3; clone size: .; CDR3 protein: CASSPIGGDTQYF; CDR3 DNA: TGCGCCAGCAGCCCAATCGGGGGGGATACGCAGTATTTT
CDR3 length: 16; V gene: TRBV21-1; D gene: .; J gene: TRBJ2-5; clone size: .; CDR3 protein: CASSKAKRGYQETQYF; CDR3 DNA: TGTGCCAGCAGCAAAGCCAAGCGGGGGTACCAAGAGACCCAGTACTTC
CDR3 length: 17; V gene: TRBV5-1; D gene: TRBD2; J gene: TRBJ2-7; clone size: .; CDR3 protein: CASSLVGLAGGQGEQYF; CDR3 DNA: TGCGCCAGCAGCTTGGTAGGACTAGCGGGGGGGCAAGGCGAGCAGTACTTC
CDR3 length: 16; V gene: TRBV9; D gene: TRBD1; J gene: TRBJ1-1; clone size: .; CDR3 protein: CASSVEGQGDFTEAFF; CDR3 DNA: TGTGCCAGCAGCGTAGAGGGACAGGGGGATTTCACTGAAGCTTTCTTT
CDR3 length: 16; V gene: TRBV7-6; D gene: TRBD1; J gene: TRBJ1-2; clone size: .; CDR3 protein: CASSWGQCQLNYGYTF; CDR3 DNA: TGTGCCAGCAGCTGGGGACAGTGCCAATTGAACTATGGCTACACCTTC
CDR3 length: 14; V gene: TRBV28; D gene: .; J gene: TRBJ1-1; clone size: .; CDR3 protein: CASSGGGQGTEAFF; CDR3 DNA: TGTGCCAGCAGTGGGGGAGGGCAAGGCACTGAAGCTTTCTTT
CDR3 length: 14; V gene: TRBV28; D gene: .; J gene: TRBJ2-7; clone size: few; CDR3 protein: CASSSAKRVDEQYF; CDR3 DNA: TGTGCCAGCAGTTCGGCAAAACGGGTCGACGAGCAGTACTTC
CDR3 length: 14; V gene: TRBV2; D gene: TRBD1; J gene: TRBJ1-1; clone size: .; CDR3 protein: CASSQQGVRTEAFF; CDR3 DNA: TGTGCCAGCAGTCAACAGGGGGTGCGCACTGAAGCTTTCTTT
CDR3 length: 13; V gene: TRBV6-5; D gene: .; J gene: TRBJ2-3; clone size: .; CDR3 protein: CASRDRSTDTQYF; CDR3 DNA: TGTGCCAGCAGAGACAGGAGTACAGATACGCAGTATTTT
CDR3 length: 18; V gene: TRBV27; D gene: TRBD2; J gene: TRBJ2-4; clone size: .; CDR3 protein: CASSLRGLAGLAKNIQYF; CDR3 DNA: TGTGCCAGCAGTTTGCGGGGTCTAGCGGGACTAGCCAAAAACATTCAGTACTTC
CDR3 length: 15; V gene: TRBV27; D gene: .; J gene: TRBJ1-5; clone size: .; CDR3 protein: CASSLSTGSNQPQHF; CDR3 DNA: TGTGCCAGCAGTTTATCGACGGGGAGCAATCAGCCCCAGCATTTT
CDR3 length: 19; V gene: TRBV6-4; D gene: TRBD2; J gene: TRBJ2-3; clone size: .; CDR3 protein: CASSDSRGAGGRLGDTQYF; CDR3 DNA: TGTGCCAGCAGTGACTCAAGGGGAGCGGGGGGCCGGTTGGGAGATACGCAGTATTTT
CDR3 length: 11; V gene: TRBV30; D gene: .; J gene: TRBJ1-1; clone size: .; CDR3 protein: CAWSVYSEAFF; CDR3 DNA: TGTGCCTGGAGTGTATATTCTGAAGCTTTCTTT
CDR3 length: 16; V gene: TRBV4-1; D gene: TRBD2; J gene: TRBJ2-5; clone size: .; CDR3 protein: CASGGRAGGPGETQYF; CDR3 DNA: TGCGCCAGCGGTGGGAGGGCGGGAGGTCCAGGAGAGACCCAGTACTTC
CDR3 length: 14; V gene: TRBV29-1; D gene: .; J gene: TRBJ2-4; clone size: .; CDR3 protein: CSVASGVGENIQYF; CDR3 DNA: TGCAGCGTTGCATCCGGGGTTGGGGAAAACATTCAGTACTTC
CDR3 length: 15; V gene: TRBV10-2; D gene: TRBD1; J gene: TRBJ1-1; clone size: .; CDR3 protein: CASRSGGTEIAEAFF; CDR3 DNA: TGCGCCAGCAGGTCAGGGGGTACCGAGATCGCTGAAGCTTTCTTT
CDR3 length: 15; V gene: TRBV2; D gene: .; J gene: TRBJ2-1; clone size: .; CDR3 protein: CASSEEGGTYWEQFF; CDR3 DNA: TGTGCCAGCAGTGAGGAGGGGGGGACCTATTGGGAGCAGTTCTTC
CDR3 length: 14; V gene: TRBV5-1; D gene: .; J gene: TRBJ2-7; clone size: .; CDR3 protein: CASSLDRSANEQYF; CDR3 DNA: TGCGCCAGCAGCTTAGACAGGTCTGCCAACGAGCAGTACTTC
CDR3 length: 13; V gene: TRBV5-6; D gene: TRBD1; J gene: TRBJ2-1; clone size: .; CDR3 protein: CASSSRQGFEQFF; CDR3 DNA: TGTGCCAGCAGCTCCAGACAGGGTTTTGAGCAGTTCTTC
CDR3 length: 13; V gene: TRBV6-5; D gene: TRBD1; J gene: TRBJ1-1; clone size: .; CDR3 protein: CASSGDSVTEAFF; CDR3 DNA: TGTGCCAGCAGCGGGGACAGTGTCACTGAAGCTTTCTTT
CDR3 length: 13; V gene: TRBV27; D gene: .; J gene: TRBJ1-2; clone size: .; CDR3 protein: CASSPTVYYGYTF; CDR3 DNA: TGTGCCAGCAGTCCCACGGTCTACTATGGCTACACCTTC
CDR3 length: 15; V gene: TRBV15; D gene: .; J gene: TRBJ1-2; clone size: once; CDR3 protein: CATSRDRRDHYGYTF; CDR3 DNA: TGTGCCACCAGCAGAGATCGTCGGGATCACTATGGCTACACCTTC
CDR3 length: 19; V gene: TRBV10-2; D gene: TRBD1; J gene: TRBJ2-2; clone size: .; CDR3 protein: CASSITSGTGSSSTGELFF; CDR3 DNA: TGCGCCAGCAGTATAACTTCCGGGACAGGGTCTTCGAGCACCGGGGAGCTGTTTTTT
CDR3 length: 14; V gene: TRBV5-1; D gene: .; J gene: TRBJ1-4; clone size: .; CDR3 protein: CASSFTAINEKLFF; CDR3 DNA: TGCGCCAGCAGCTTTACAGCCATTAATGAAAAACTGTTTTTT
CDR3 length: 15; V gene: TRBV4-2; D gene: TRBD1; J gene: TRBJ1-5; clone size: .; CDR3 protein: CASSRTQGDNQPQHF; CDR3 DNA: TGTGCCAGCAGCCGGACTCAGGGGGACAATCAGCCCCAGCATTTT
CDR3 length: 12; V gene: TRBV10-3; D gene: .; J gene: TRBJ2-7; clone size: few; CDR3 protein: CATAMGLYEQYF; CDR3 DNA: TGTGCCACCGCGATGGGCCTCTACGAGCAGTACTTC
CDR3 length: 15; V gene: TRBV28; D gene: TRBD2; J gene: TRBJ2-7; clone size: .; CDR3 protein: CASSLSLAESYEQYF; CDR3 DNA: TGTGCCAGCAGTTTATCTCTAGCGGAGTCTTACGAGCAGTACTTC
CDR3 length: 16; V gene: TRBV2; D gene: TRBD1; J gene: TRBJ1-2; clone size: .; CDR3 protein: CASSEALARGPGGYTF; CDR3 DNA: TGTGCCAGCAGTGAAGCGCTGGCCAGGGGGCCGGGCGGCTACACCTTC
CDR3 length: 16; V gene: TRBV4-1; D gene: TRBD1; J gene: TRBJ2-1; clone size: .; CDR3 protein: CASSQLSQGAYNEQFF; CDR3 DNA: TGCGCCAGCAGCCAACTCAGCCAGGGGGCATACAATGAGCAGTTCTTC
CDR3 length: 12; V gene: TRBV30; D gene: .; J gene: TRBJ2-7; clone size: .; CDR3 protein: CAWSDLRDEQYF; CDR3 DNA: TGTGCCTGGAGTGACCTCCGGGACGAGCAGTACTTC
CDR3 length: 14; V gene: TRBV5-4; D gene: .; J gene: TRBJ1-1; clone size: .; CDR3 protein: CASSRQGWRPEAFF; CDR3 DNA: TGTGCCAGCAGTCGTCAGGGGTGGAGGCCTGAAGCTTTCTTT